The T cell receptor (beta chain) described here comes from a study of siplizumab effects on memory and regulatory T cells. A note on this clone: Its antigen is unknown.

The assay was immunoSEQ multiplex PCR, and TCRdb's table has in-frame clones only and misses some. The table records 90,000 to 150,000 clones, around 93% of them present only once. Whole-study findings and limits: There was no confirmation of the suppressive function of proliferating Tregs from siplizumab cultures. An assignable naive or memory phenotype was lacking in roughly 80-97% of proliferating CD4+ or CD8+ clones. Alloreactive sequences traceable to unstimulated CD4+ memory cells declined significantly under siplizumab.

This TCR derives from a human donor in good health. What was sequenced was non-Treg CD4+ T cells sorted from blood.

Here the CDR3 DNA reads TGTGCCAGCAGCTTTCGGCTGGAGACTGAAGCTTTCTTT. Residues: CASSFRLETEAFF. The rearrangement uses TRBV7-9 and TRBJ1-1, with no clear D. The V and J ends lost 3 bases and 5 bases respectively, with 10 bases between them. The CDR3 length is 13 residues. From germline, CDR1 is SEHNR and CDR2 FQNEAQ (reference sequence).